The 13 T cell receptor beta chains below all came from one sample that was sequenced in a study of immune evolution from preneoplasia to lung adenocarcinoma. Sequenced by immunoSEQ multiplex PCR; TCRdb stores in-frame clones only, minus some. The sample has 4,500 to 7,000 clones, under 80% seen once. Sequencing used FFPE adjacent normal lung tissue. Receptors were obtained from a person in their 70s with lung adenocarcinoma.

The chain links TRBV29-1 to TRBJ1-2; TRBD1 is a possible D gene (5 bases). Germline assignment: CDR1 SQVTM and CDR2 ANQGSEA. V was cut by 3 bases and J by 8 bases, with 13 bases left in between. This CDR3 contains 12 residues. The CDR3 region is CSVEDKGRGYTF. The CDR3 DNA sequence: TGCAGCGTTGAGGACAAGGGCCGGGGCTACACCTTC.

V and J are TRBV6-5 and TRBJ1-1; D may be TRBD1 (6 bases). CDR1 is MNHEY and CDR2 is SVGAGI in the germline V gene. V shed 2 bases and J shed 8 bases, with 12 bases lying between them. The CDR3 extends over 13 amino acids. DNA of the CDR3: TGTGCCAGCAGTTACGGGGGGGGGCCAGAAGCTTTCTTT. Amino acid sequence: CASSYGGGPEAFF.

This clone has a handful of counts. This chain uses TRBV27 with TRBJ2-5; the D gene is possibly TRBD1 (6 bases). V lost 4 bases and J 5 bases, leaving 11 bases between the germline ends. Germline CDR1 is MNHEY and CDR2 is SMNVEV (reference sequence). The CDR3 runs to 13 residues. CDR3 residues: CASSSGVVETQYF. CDR3 DNA: TGTGCCAGCAGTTCAGGGGTCGTTGAGACCCAGTACTTC.

The chain couples TRBV11-2 to TRBJ2-7, with 11 bases aligning to TRBD1. The CDR3 covers 15 residues. Germline values: CDR1 SGHAT, CDR2 FQNNGV. V dropped 1 base and J dropped 4; count of bases not matched to a gene: 3. CDR3 coding DNA: TGTGCCAGCAGCTTAGTTGGGACAGGGGGATACGAGCAGTACTTC. It is translated as CASSLVGTGGYEQYF.

CDR3 sequence: CASSEGLAGPYEQYF. The DNA of the CDR3 is TGTGCCAGCAGTGAAGGACTAGCGGGACCCTACGAGCAGTACTTC. The J gene is TRBJ2-7, the V gene TRBV6-1, with 11 bases lining up with TRBD2. The CDR3 contains 15 residues. Germline V gene data show CDR1 as MNHNS and CDR2 as SASEGT. J lost 2 bases, V lost 1 base, and 1 base had no gene match.

The gene calls are TRBV28 and TRBJ1-2, with 10 bases matching TRBD1. The CDR3 is 15 residues long. Germline V lookup: CDR1 MDHEN, CDR2 SYDVKM. V trimming: 3 bases; J trimming: 8 bases; junction bases outside the gene matches: 9. The CDR3 DNA is TGTGCCAGCAGTTTCCCCGAGGGACAGGGGAGCGGCTACACCTTC. It translates to CASSFPEGQGSGYTF.

The chain combines TRBV7-2 with TRBJ1-1; no clear D gene. Per the germline V gene, CDR1 is SGHTA and CDR2 is FQGNSA. The CDR3 extends over 13 amino acids. The germline V and J ends were trimmed by 1 base and 6 bases, with 9 bases remaining between them. The CDR3 region is CASSLVDPAEAFF. CDR3 DNA: TGTGCCAGCAGCTTAGTCGATCCAGCTGAAGCTTTCTTT.

The V call is TRBV30, the J call TRBJ2-3; TRBD1 matches 9 bases. J gave up 4 bases and V 5 bases, and 10 bases lay outside the gene matches. Germline loops: CDR1 GTSNPN, CDR2 SVGIG (reference sequence). This CDR3 is built from 15 residues. CDR3 sequence reads: CAWAVTGGAPDTQYF. CDR3 DNA: TGTGCCTGGGCCGTCACAGGGGGCGCACCAGATACGCAGTATTTT.

The table lists this clone with a few counts. This rearrangement joins TRBV2 to TRBJ2-3; D is perhaps TRBD1 (6 bases). The CDR3 runs 13 residues. V lost 7 bases to trimming and J lost 2 bases, with 10 bases between them. Germline CDR1 is SNHLY and CDR2 is FYNNEI. CDR3 in amino acids: CASNRVVTDTQYF. CDR3 nucleotides: TGTGCCAGCAACAGGGTCGTCACAGATACGCAGTATTTT. Supplemented by reference TRBV2 and TRBJ2-3, the full variable domain reads EPEVTQTPSHQVTQMGQEVILRCVPISNHLYFYWYRQILGQKVEFLVSFYNNEISEKSEIFDDQFSVERPDGSNFTLKIRSTKLEDSAMYFCASNRVVTDTQYFGPGTRLTVL.

V and J are TRBV9 and TRBJ1-5; D is possibly TRBD1 (5 bases). Trimming stripped 0 bases from V and 3 bases from J, with 10 bases between. The CDR3 loop spans 15 amino acids. The germline CDR1 and CDR2 sequences are SGDLS and YYNGEE. The CDR3 is CASSVGTGDNQPQHF. The CDR3 nucleotides read TGTGCCAGCAGCGTAGGAACAGGAGACAATCAGCCCCAGCATTTT.

The chain combines TRBV30 with TRBJ1-2, with D maybe TRBD1 (5 bases). Germline V gives CDR1 GTSNPN, CDR2 SVGIG (reference sequence). V lost 3 bases and J 1 base, leaving 24 bases between the germline ends. This CDR3 contains 18 residues. CDR3 DNA: TGTGCCTGGAGACCCTTCCTGCGGGGCCGGGGGAGTAACTATGGCTACACCTTC. Its translation: CAWRPFLRGRGSNYGYTF.

This chain links TRBV25-1 with TRBJ1-4, with D tentatively TRBD1 (6 bases). Germline CDR1 is MGHDK and CDR2 is SYGVNS. CDR3 length equals 16 residues. V lost 3 bases and J 3 bases, leaving 14 bases between the germline ends. This CDR3 reads CASSDGGYRANEKLFF. The CDR3 bases are TGTGCCAGCAGTGACGGGGGATACAGGGCTAATGAAAAACTGTTTTTT.

The chain employs TRBV30 and TRBJ1-5; a possible D gene is TRBD1 (6 bases). V was shortened by 1 base and J by 1 base, with 8 bases between the two germline ends. The CDR3 contains 14 residues. Looked up from germline, CDR1 is GTSNPN and CDR2 is SVGIG (reference sequence). The CDR3 DNA is TGTGCCTGGAGTGCAGGGGCGAGCAATCAGCCCCAGCATTTT. It encodes CAWSAGASNQPQHF. Combining the CDR3 with reference TRBV30 and TRBJ1-5 gives the whole variable domain SQTIHQWPATLVQPVGSPLSLECTVEGTSNPNLYWYRQAAGRGLQLLFYSVGIGQISSEVPQNLSASRPQDRQFILSSKKLLLSDSGFYLCAWSAGASNQPQHFGDGTRLSIL.